The 5 T cell receptor beta chains below were found in one sample sequenced in a study of blood T cell repertoires in COVID-19. Produced via immunoSEQ multiplex PCR; TCRdb's table is partial and in-frame only. The table lists hundreds of thousands of clones, about 86% of them singletons. Specimen: peripheral blood. These receptors all come from a woman aged 45-60 years with acute or convalescent COVID-19.

The gene calls are TRBV27 and TRBJ1-4, with D unresolved. V lost 5 bases and J lost 0, with 13 bases in between. The CDR3 runs to 16 residues. In germline, CDR1 is MNHEY, CDR2 SMNVEV (reference sequence). The CDR3 is CASSRRMGATNEKLFF. CDR3 nucleotide sequence: TGTGCCAGCAGTAGGAGGATGGGTGCAACTAATGAAAAACTGTTTTTT.

In nucleotides, the CDR3 is TGTGCCACCAGTGATCCCCTTGGGCGGGACGAGGAGACCCAGTACTTC. It translates to CATSDPLGRDEETQYF. The V and J genes are TRBV24-1 and TRBJ2-5; weak D call: TRBD2 (6 bases). CDR3 length: 16 residues. Germline V CDR1 and CDR2: KGHDR, SFDVKD. Trimming took 3 bases from V and 5 from J, leaving 18 bases between them.

This clone appeared once. J is TRBJ1-1 and V is TRBV12-3 or TRBV12-4, with D possibly matching TRBD1 (6 bases). The CDR3 contains 12 residues. V lost 6 bases to trimming and J lost 10 bases, with 15 bases between them. Written as DNA, the CDR3 is TGTGCCAGCAGCCCCCCTGAGACAGGAGCTTTCTTT. Translated, it gives CASSPPETGAFF.

The chain has TRBV11-2 and TRBJ1-2; 7 bases match TRBD1. Trimming removed 3 bases from V and 8 bases from J; junction bases left unmatched: 3. The CDR3 has 12 amino acids. Germline CDR1 reads SGHAT; CDR2 reads FQNNGV. The CDR3, as DNA: TGTGCCAGCAGCTTGAGAGGGGGCGGCTACACCTTC. Translation: CASSLRGGGYTF.

The V gene is TRBV5-1, the J gene TRBJ2-2, with D maybe TRBD1 (7 bases). The CDR3 is 14 residues long. The V end was cut by 9 bases, the J end by 3 bases, with 15 bases between. Germline V gene sequence: CDR1 SGHRS, CDR2 YFSETQ. Here the CDR3 reads CATRGALDTGELFF. In nucleotides, the CDR3 is TGCGCCACCAGGGGGGCCCTGGACACCGGGGAGCTGTTTTTT.